The 25 T cell receptor beta chains presented below share a single source sample, sequenced in a study of T cell changes during pregnancy in multiple sclerosis. The repertoire was sequenced with immunoSEQ multiplex PCR; TCRdb's copy has only in-frame clones and lacks some. The data hold roughly 40,000 clones, with just over 90% observed a single time. The sequencing here drew on CD4+ T cells from peripheral blood mononuclear cells, taken in the first trimester of pregnancy. All receptors derive from a female donor in good health, enrolled as a control in a pregnancy study.

The rearrangement joins TRBV30 to TRBJ2-3; 15 bases align to TRBD2. Germline CDR1 is GTSNPN and CDR2 is SVGIG (reference sequence). The junction had 5 bases not matched to a gene; V was cut back by 1 base and J by 9 bases. CDR3 length equals 15 residues. CDR3 coding DNA: TGTGCCTGGAGTGGGACTAGCGGGGGGGCAGGCACGCAGTATTTT. It codes for CAWSGTSGGAGTQYF.

This chain uses TRBV30 with TRBJ2-2; D may be TRBD1 (6 bases). The CDR3 has 13 residues. The V end was cut by 8 bases, the J end by 1 base, with 11 bases between. The germline V gene encodes CDR1 GTSNPN and CDR2 SVGIG (reference sequence). As DNA, the CDR3 is TGTGCCGCGGACAGTAGGAACACCGGGGAGCTGTTTTTT. Protein: CAADSRNTGELFF.

This clone was detected a few times. The V and J genes are TRBV10-3 and TRBJ2-1; 10 nucleotides agree with TRBD1. CDR3 length: 14 amino acids. The V and J ends lost 7 bases and 6 bases, in that order; junction bases with no gene match: 6. From germline, CDR1 is ENHRY and CDR2 SYGVKD. CDR3 in amino acids: CAITQGQGVNEQFF. As DNA, the CDR3 is TGTGCCATCACCCAAGGACAGGGGGTCAATGAGCAGTTCTTC.

This clone was observed once. The gene calls are TRBV6-6 and TRBJ1-2, with 8 bases matching TRBD1. CDR1 is MNHNY, CDR2 SVGAGI, per germline (reference sequence). With 0 bases clipped from V and 0 bases from J, the junction kept 3 bases outside the gene matches. CDR3 length equals 16 residues. CDR3 region: CASSYSQGAANYGYTF. The CDR3 DNA reads as TGTGCCAGCAGTTACTCGCAGGGGGCGGCTAACTATGGCTACACCTTC.

The V and J genes are TRBV5-1 and TRBJ2-3; TRBD2 is a possible D gene (7 bases). Between the trimmed V and J ends, which lost 6 bases and 0 bases, there was a span of 14 bases. The germline gives CDR1 SGHRS, CDR2 YFSETQ. The CDR3 contains 15 residues. CDR3 bases: TGCGCCAGCAAGGGGGGGCCCCATAGCACAGATACGCAGTATTTT. Translating it yields CASKGGPHSTDTQYF. The full variable domain, rest sourced from reference TRBV5-1 and TRBJ2-3, is KAGVTQTPRYLIKTRGQQVTLSCSPISGHRSVSWYQQTPGQGLQFLFEYFSETQRNKGNFPGRFSGRQFSNSRSEMNVSTLELGDSALYLCASKGGPHSTDTQYFGPGTRLTVL.

This sequence joins TRBV2 and TRBJ2-3; 11 nucleotides match TRBD1. Germline values: CDR1 SNHLY, CDR2 FYNNEI. V gave up 7 bases and J gave up 1 base; unmatched junction bases: 10. CDR3 size: 17 residues. The CDR3 loop reads CASNQRTGGFGTDTQYF. The CDR3 DNA is TGTGCCAGCAACCAGAGGACAGGGGGCTTTGGCACAGATACGCAGTATTTT.

The chain links TRBV7-9 to TRBJ2-3; D is perhaps TRBD2 (7 bases). The CDR3 has 15 amino acids. Trimming took off 5 bases at V and 1 base at J, with 13 bases between the two ends. Germline-derived CDR1 and CDR2 are SEHNR and FQNEAQ (reference sequence). The DNA for the CDR3 is TGTGCCAGCAGCCCAAAGGGGGGGGGCACAGATACGCAGTATTTT. Its translation: CASSPKGGGTDTQYF.

The chain employs TRBV6-6 and TRBJ1-2; no clear D gene. The CDR3 has 14 residues. The V gene lost 4 bases and the J gene lost 8 bases, with 17 bases spanning the gap. Per germline, CDR1 MNHNY and CDR2 SVGAGI (reference sequence). DNA of the CDR3: TGTGCCAGCAGTTCCACGTCTCAGGCTGGAGGCTACACCTTC. Translating it yields CASSSTSQAGGYTF.

The chain employs TRBV30 and TRBJ1-5; 7 bases map to TRBD1. With V trimmed by 5 bases and J by 1 base, 5 bases remained unmatched. CDR3 length: 14 amino acids. Per the germline V gene, CDR1 is GTSNPN and CDR2 is SVGIG (reference sequence). Here the CDR3 DNA reads TGTGCCTGGTCGACAGGGTCGAGCAATCAGCCCCAGCATTTT. Its protein is CAWSTGSSNQPQHF.

The CDR3 region is CASSSGQASYEQYF. As DNA, the CDR3 is TGTGCCAGCAGCTCGGGACAGGCTAGCTACGAGCAGTACTTC. This chain joins TRBV28 and TRBJ2-7; 8 nucleotides agree with TRBD1. J was trimmed by 3 bases and V by 6 bases; bases with no gene match: 7. The CDR3 covers 14 residues. CDR1 is MDHEN and CDR2 is SYDVKM in the germline V gene.

The genes are TRBV9 and TRBJ1-5; D perhaps matches TRBD1 (5 bases). Germline CDR1 and CDR2: SGDLS and YYNGEE. The V end was cut by 2 bases, the J end by 2 bases, with 11 bases between. This CDR3 spans 15 amino acids. CDR3 region: CASSVQGKRNQPQHF. The CDR3 DNA reads TGTGCCAGCAGCGTCCAGGGTAAGCGCAATCAGCCCCAGCATTTT.

CDR3 amino acids: CASSPRLAGADEQFF. CDR3 DNA: TGTGCCAGTAGTCCTAGACTAGCGGGGGCGGATGAGCAGTTCTTC. The genes are TRBV19 and TRBJ2-1, with 12 positions matching TRBD2. The J segment lost 8 bases and the V segment lost 5 bases, leaving 7 bases of the junction unmatched. This CDR3 contains 15 residues. Germline assignment: CDR1 LNHDA and CDR2 SQIVND (reference sequence).

The J gene is TRBJ1-1, the V gene TRBV28; 9 bases fit TRBD1. The junction had 6 bases not matched to a gene; V was cut back by 4 bases and J by 3 bases. The CDR3 is 15 amino acids. The germline V gene has CDR1 MDHEN and CDR2 SYDVKM. In DNA, the CDR3 is TGTGCCAGCAGTTCTTACAGGGGGCGTGACACTGAAGCTTTCTTT. This gives the protein CASSSYRGRDTEAFF.

This clone appeared once. V is TRBV6-5 and J is TRBJ1-5; possibly TRBD1 for D (6 bases). Germline loops: CDR1 MNHEY, CDR2 SVGAGI. CDR3 length: 15 amino acids. V shed 0 bases and J shed 4 bases, with 10 bases lying between them. CDR3 DNA: TGTGCCAGCAGTTACTCCGGCACAGGGAATCAGCCCCAGCATTTT. Residues: CASSYSGTGNQPQHF.

The chain couples TRBV7-9 to TRBJ2-7, with a possible D match to TRBD1 (6 bases). There are 13 residues in the CDR3. The germline CDR1 and CDR2 sequences are SEHNR and FQNEAQ (reference sequence). With 2 bases removed from V and 7 bases from J, the gap between germline ends came to 12 bases. CDR3 sequence reads: CASSLTGQTEQYF. In DNA form, the CDR3 reads TGTGCCAGCAGCTTAACTGGACAGACGGAGCAGTACTTC. Using reference TRBV7-9 and TRBJ2-7 for the parts outside the CDR3, the full variable domain is DTGVSQNPRHKITKRGQNVTFRCDPISEHNRLYWYRQTLGQGPEFLTYFQNEAQLEKSRLLSDRFSAERPKGSFSTLEIQRTEQGDSAMYLCASSLTGQTEQYFGPGTRLTVT.

J is TRBJ2-6 and V is TRBV18; D is unclear. V lost 6 bases and J 4 bases, leaving 10 bases between the germline ends. Germline CDR1 is KGHSH and CDR2 is LQKENI. The CDR3 has 14 residues. The CDR3 nucleotides read TGTGCCAGCTCGCTCCTTGAGGGGGCCAACGTCCTGACTTTC. The encoded protein is CASSLLEGANVLTF.

In this sample, this clone turned up once. The V call is TRBV7-2, the J call TRBJ2-7; D is unclear. Trimming stripped 5 bases from V and 6 bases from J, with 14 bases between. This CDR3 is built from 13 residues. CDR1 SGHTA and CDR2 FQGNSA come from the germline V gene. The CDR3 DNA sequence: TGTGCCAGCAGCCCCGCCGGTTCCGGCGAGCAGTACTTC. Encoded protein: CASSPAGSGEQYF.

The chain couples TRBV29-1 to TRBJ2-5; TRBD2 agrees at 7 bases. CDR3 size: 12 residues. The V segment lost 3 bases and the J segment 4 bases; nucleotides outside the gene matches: 2. CDR1 is SQVTM and CDR2 is ANQGSEA in the germline V gene. The CDR3 region has the DNA TGCAGCGTTGAGGGGGGGTTAGAGACCCAGTACTTC. Its protein is CSVEGGLETQYF.

The J gene is TRBJ1-5, the V gene TRBV18; TRBD1 matches 9 bases. Trimming at V came to 2 bases and at J to 1 base, leaving 0 bases not matched to a gene. Germline values: CDR1 KGHSH, CDR2 LQKENI. The CDR3 has 15 amino acids. CDR3 nucleotides: TGTGCCAGCTCACCAACAGGGGGCAGCAATCAGCCCCAGCATTTT. It codes for CASSPTGGSNQPQHF.

The chain employs TRBV4-2 and TRBJ1-1; D remains ambiguous. V gave up 0 bases and J gave up 9 bases, with 14 bases separating them. Germline CDR1 is LGHNA and CDR2 is YNFKEQ. The CDR3 extends over 14 amino acids. CDR3 in amino acids: CASSQDTPTGKAFF. The DNA of the CDR3 is TGTGCCAGCAGCCAAGACACACCTACGGGTAAAGCTTTCTTT.

The chain couples TRBV15 to TRBJ2-3; 7 bases are a match to TRBD2. The CDR3 runs 18 residues. The trim removed 0 bases at V and 2 bases at J, leaving 11 bases unmatched. The V gene's germline CDR1 is LNHNV and CDR2 YYDKDF (reference sequence). For the CDR3, the DNA is TGTGCCACCAGCAGAGATCCTACTAGCGAGACCTTCACAGATACGCAGTATTTT. As protein: CATSRDPTSETFTDTQYF.

The chain recombines TRBV5-1 with TRBJ2-2; 12 nucleotides match TRBD2. The V gene end was trimmed by 0 bases and the J gene end by 6 bases; junction bases not matched to a gene: 12. The CDR3 sequence is 19 residues long. The germline CDR1 and CDR2 sequences are SGHRS and YFSETQ. The chain's CDR3 is CASSLAASGGAGIAGELFF. The CDR3 nucleotides read TGCGCCAGCAGCTTGGCGGCTAGCGGGGGGGCCGGGATCGCCGGGGAGCTGTTTTTT.

The chain links TRBV4-3 to TRBJ2-5; 10 bases are shared with TRBD2. Per the germline V gene, CDR1 is LGHNA and CDR2 is YSLEER. The J segment lost 1 base and the V segment lost 1 base, leaving 6 bases of the junction unmatched. The CDR3 totals 17 residues. The CDR3 DNA follows: TGCGCCAGCAGCCAAGGGGTTAGCGGGGGGCCCCAAGAGACCCAGTACTTC. It encodes CASSQGVSGGPQETQYF.

This clone was detected a few times. The chain employs TRBV7-9 and TRBJ1-5, with D maybe TRBD1 (5 bases). From germline, CDR1 is SEHNR and CDR2 FQNEAQ (reference sequence). The V end lost 5 bases, the J end lost 6 bases, and 14 bases lay between the germline ends. The CDR3 loop spans 14 amino acids. The CDR3 loop is CASSPGGISQPQHF. The CDR3 bases are TGTGCCAGCAGCCCGGGGGGAATAAGTCAGCCCCAGCATTTT.

The gene calls are TRBV6-6 and TRBJ1-2, with 7 bases aligning to TRBD1. V lost 7 bases, J lost 7 bases, and 9 bases stayed unmatched. This CDR3 has 13 amino acids. Per the germline V gene, CDR1 is MNHNY and CDR2 is SVGAGI (reference sequence). The CDR3 reads CASTILQGTGYTF. The CDR3 DNA sequence: TGTGCCAGCACGATACTACAGGGGACTGGCTACACCTTC.